This T cell receptor beta chain came from a study of regulatory T cells in long-lasting Graves disease. Time point specified: newly diagnosed GD, antithyroid drugs for less than 3 months. The TCR library used RNA extracted from PBMCs. The authors built TCR beta libraries using iRepertoire HTBI primers and Arm-PCR of CDR3 regions. TCRdb processed the multiplex PCR reads anew with MiXCR; each CDR3 protein has one entry. The sample contains around 480,000 distinct CDR3 sequences, 15% to 20% of which appear only once. This sample also appeared in a second study, on T cells in Graves' hyperthyroidism and ophthalmopathy.

The receptor's source is a man between 40 and 49 years old with Graves disease. This specimen was peripheral blood mononuclear cells (PBMCs), taken at new diagnosis, from a patient treated with antithyroid drugs.

This chain's CDR3 is CASSLTGGRSGFNQPQHF. CDR3 coding DNA: TGTGCCAGCAGTTTGACAGGGGGGCGAAGTGGATTCAATCAGCCCCAGCATTTT. J is TRBJ1-5 and V is TRBV28; 9 bases align to TRBD1. Trimming took 3 bases from V and 3 from J; bases not matched to a gene: 12. Per germline, CDR1 MDHEN and CDR2 SYDVKM. The CDR3 extends over 18 amino acids.